Shown below are 2 T cell receptor beta chains from a single sample sequenced in a study of CD8+ T cells in alopecia areata. Noted treatment: oral pan-JAK inhibitor, 5-10 mg twice daily. The authors extracted RNA and reverse transcribed it into cDNA as the sequencing template. Here immunoSEQ multiplex PCR was the method, and the copy in TCRdb shows in-frame clones only, minus some. The data contain about 210,000 clones, around 66% of them singletons. The material was CD4+ T cells sorted from blood, obtained around week 44, from a patient treated with tofacitinib. These receptors were collected from a human donor with alopecia areata.

This sequence joins TRBV5-4 and TRBJ1-4, with 9 bases matching TRBD1. With V trimmed by 3 bases and J by 5 bases, 5 bases remained unmatched. This CDR3 has 15 amino acids. Germline V CDR1 and CDR2: SGHNT, YYREEE (reference sequence). The CDR3 region has the DNA TGTGCCAGCAGCTCGACAGACAGGGGGAATGAAAAACTGTTTTTT. It encodes CASSSTDRGNEKLFF.

On this clone: The identical CDR3 is also encoded by other nucleotide sequences in the sample. The chain joins TRBV2 to TRBJ2-7; no firm D call. Germline CDR1 and CDR2: SNHLY and FYNNEI. Trimming removed 1 base at V and 3 bases at J, with 1 base between. The CDR3 totals 11 residues. The DNA for the CDR3 is TGTGCCAGCAGTGAAGTCTACGAGCAGTACTTC. As protein: CASSEVYEQYF.